This T cell receptor (beta chain) was recovered during a study of blood T cell repertoires in COVID-19. The table came from immunoSEQ multiplex PCR; TCRdb's copy has only in-frame clones and leaves some out. The sample comprises approximately 180,000 clones, around 76% of which are singletons, and less than 20% rests with the top ten. Individuals aged roughly 18 to 100 years were recruited from about two dozen US areas. The sequence came from a woman aged 50 to 65 with acute COVID-19. The sequencing sample was made of PBMCs or T cells enriched from blood (not recorded which).

The CDR3 coding sequence is TGTGCCAGCTCTGATGCGTGGCGGGGGGGAGGGACCCAGTACTTC. Residues: CASSDAWRGGGTQYF. The chain links TRBV6-6 to TRBJ2-5; 9 bases line up with TRBD2. This CDR3 is 15 amino acids long. Per the germline V gene, CDR1 is MNHNY and CDR2 is SVGAGI (reference sequence). Germline trimming cut 8 bases from V and 7 bases from J; bases unmatched to any gene: 14.